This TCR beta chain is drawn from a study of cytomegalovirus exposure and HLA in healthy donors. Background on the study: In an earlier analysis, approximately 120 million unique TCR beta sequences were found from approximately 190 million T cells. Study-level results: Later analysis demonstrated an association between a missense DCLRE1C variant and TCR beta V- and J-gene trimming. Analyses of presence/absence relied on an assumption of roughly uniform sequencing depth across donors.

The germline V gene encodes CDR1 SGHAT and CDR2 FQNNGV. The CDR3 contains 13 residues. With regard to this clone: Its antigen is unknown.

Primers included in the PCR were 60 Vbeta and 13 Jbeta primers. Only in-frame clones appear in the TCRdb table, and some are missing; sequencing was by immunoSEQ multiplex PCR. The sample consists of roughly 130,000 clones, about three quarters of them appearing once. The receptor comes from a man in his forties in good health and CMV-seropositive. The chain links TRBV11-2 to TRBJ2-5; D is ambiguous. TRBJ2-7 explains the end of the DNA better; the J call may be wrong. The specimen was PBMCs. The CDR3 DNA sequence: TGTGCCAGCAGCTTAGCACAGACCTACGAGCAGTACTTC. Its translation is CASSLAQTYEQYF.